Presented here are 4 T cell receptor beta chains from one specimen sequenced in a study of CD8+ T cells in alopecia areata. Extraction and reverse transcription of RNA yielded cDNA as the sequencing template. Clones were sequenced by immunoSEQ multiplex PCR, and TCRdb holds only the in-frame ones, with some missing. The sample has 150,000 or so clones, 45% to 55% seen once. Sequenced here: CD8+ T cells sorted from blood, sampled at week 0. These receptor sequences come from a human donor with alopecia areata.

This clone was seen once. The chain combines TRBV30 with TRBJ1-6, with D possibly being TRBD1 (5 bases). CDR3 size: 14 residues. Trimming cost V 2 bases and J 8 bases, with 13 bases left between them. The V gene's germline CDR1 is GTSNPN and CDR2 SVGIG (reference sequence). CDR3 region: CAWSTGSGDSPLHF. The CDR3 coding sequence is TGTGCCTGGAGTACGGGCTCGGGGGATTCACCCCTCCACTTT.

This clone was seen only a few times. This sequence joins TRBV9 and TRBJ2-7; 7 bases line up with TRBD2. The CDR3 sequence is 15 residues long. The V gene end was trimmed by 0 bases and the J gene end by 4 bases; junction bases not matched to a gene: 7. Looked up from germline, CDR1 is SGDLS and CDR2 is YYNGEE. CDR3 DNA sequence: TGTGCCAGCAGCGTAGGGTCTAGCGGAGGATACGAGCAGTACTTC. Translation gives CASSVGSSGGYEQYF. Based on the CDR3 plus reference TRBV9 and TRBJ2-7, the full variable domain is DSGVTQTPKHLITATGQRVTLRCSPRSGDLSVYWYQQSLDQGLQFLIQYYNGEERAKGNILERFSAQQFPDLHSELNLSSLELGDSALYFCASSVGSSGGYEQYFGPGTRLTVT.

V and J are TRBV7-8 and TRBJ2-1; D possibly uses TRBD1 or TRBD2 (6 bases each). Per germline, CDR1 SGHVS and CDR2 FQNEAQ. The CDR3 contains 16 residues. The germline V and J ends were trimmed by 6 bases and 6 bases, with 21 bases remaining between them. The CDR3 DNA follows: TGTGCCAGCAGACGGGGGCGGTTTGGGCTTTCCAATGAGCAGTTCTTC. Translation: CASRRGRFGLSNEQFF.

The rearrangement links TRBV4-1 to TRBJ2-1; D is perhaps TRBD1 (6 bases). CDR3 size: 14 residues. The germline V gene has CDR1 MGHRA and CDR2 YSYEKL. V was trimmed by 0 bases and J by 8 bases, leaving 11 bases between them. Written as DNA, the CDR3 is TGCGCCAGCAGCCAAGAGGGTCACAGGGATGAGCAGTTCTTC. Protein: CASSQEGHRDEQFF.